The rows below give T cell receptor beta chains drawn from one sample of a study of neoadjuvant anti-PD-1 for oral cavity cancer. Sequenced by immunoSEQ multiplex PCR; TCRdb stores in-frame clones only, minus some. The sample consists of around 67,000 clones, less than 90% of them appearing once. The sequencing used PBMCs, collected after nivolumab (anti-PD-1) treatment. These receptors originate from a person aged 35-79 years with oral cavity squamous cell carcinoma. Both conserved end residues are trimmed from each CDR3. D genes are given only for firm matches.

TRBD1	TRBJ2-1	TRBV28	ASSGQGAYNEQF
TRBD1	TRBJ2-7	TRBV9	ASSRQGSSSYEQY
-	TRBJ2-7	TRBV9	ASSVGLPPSYEQY
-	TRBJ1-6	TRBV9	ASSLGADNSPLH
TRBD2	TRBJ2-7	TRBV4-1	ASSQGGLAVGGEQY
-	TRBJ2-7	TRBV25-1	ASSAETRSYQY
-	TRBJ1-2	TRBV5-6	ASSLGNYGYT
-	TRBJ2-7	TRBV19	ASSMTPQSTYEQY
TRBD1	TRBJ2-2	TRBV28	ASRARTGGNTGELF
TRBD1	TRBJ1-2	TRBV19	ASSIDRGTEHGYT
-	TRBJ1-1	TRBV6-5	ASSFGLNTEAF
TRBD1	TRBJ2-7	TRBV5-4	ASRPGQGHEQY
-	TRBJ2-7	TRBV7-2	ASSSQGSSYEQY
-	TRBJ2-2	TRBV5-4	ASSLIGGSGELF
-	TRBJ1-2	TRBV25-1	ASSDHGGRYGYT
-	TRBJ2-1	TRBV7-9	ASSPINEQF
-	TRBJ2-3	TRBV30	AWSPGLTHSDTQY
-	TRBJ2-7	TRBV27	ASSPIRDSRKRARYEQY
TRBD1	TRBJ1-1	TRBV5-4	ASSTRTGARTEAF
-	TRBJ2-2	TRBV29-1	SVEGIEGRGNTGELF
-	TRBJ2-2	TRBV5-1	ASSLRSGTLTGELF
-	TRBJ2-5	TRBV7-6	ASSSLPRGRETQY
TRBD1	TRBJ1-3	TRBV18	ASSPYNRGTGNTIY
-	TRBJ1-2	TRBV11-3	ASSLDGEGRNGYT
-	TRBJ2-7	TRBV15	ATIWGSPYEQY
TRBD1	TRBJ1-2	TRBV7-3	ASSSSGGYGYT